Below are 17 T cell receptor beta chains sequenced from a single sample in a study of somatic mutations in cytotoxic T cells in rheumatoid arthritis listed by TCRdb under 2017. Receptors were amplified or captured by the immunoSEQ multiplex PCR assay. TCRdb obtained this table from immuneACCESS and retained in-frame rearrangements with V and J assigned. These tables miss some clones; where compared with another copy, unresolved V genes account for less than half of the shortfall, and the remainder is unexplained. The sample contains some 18,000 clones, around four fifths of them found a single time. The top ten clonotypes cover approximately 30% of the sample. The sequenced material came from CD8+ T cells sorted from blood. These receptors were collected from an adult with rheumatoid arthritis.

The V and J genes are TRBV4-2 and TRBJ2-2; D remains unclear. Germline CDR1 reads LGHNA; CDR2 reads YNFKEQ. The CDR3 is 11 residues long. The germline V and J ends were trimmed by 1 base and 6 bases, with 0 bases remaining between them. CDR3 in DNA: TGTGCCAGCAGCCAAGCCGGGGAGCTGTTTTTT. This codes for CASSQAGELFF.

The rearrangement uses TRBV27 and TRBJ1-5, with 9 nucleotides matching TRBD1. After removal of 5 bases from V and 1 base from J, the junction contained 15 bases not matched to a gene. Germline V gene lookup returns CDR1 MNHEY and CDR2 SMNVEV (reference sequence). The CDR3 loop spans 19 amino acids. CDR3 DNA sequence: TGTGCCAGCAGTCCCTCGCCGGGACAGGGTGGGGAGAGCAATCAGCCCCAGCATTTT. It translates to CASSPSPGQGGESNQPQHF.

A few counts support this clone. The chain has TRBV9 and TRBJ2-7; D unresolved. Trimming took off 0 bases at V and 2 bases at J, with 3 bases between the two ends. The length of the CDR3 is 12 residues. Germline-derived CDR1 and CDR2 are SGDLS and YYNGEE. The CDR3 here is CASSVGAYEQYF. The CDR3 nucleotides are TGTGCCAGCAGCGTAGGGGCCTACGAGCAGTACTTC.

This clone showed up just once. CDR3 DNA: TGTGCCAGCAATTTGAGAGGGAACACCGGGGAGCTGTTTTTT. It encodes CASNLRGNTGELFF. The J gene is TRBJ2-2, the V gene TRBV5-4; D ambiguous. Germline V gene lookup returns CDR1 SGHNT and CDR2 YYREEE (reference sequence). V dropped 6 bases and J dropped 1 base, with 10 bases sitting between them. The CDR3 runs to 14 residues. The variable domain in full, completed from reference TRBV5-4 and TRBJ2-2, reads ETGVTQSPTHLIKTRGQQVTLRCSSQSGHNTVSWYQQALGQGPQFIFQYYREEENGRGNFPPRFSGLQFPNYSSELNVNALELDDSALYLCASNLRGNTGELFFGEGSRLTVL.

The chain joins TRBV4-1 to TRBJ2-7, with 9 bases aligning to TRBD1. The CDR3 spans 15 residues. From germline, CDR1 is MGHRA and CDR2 YSYEKL. V shed 0 bases, J shed 0 bases, and the junction held 0 bases outside the gene matches. CDR3 amino acids: CASSQEGQGSYEQYF. The DNA of the CDR3 is TGCGCCAGCAGCCAAGAGGGACAGGGCTCCTACGAGCAGTACTTC.

CDR3 region: CASSPPTGNSYEQYF. CDR3 bases: TGTGCCAGCTCCCCCCCAACCGGGAACTCCTACGAGCAGTACTTC. This rearrangement joins TRBV18 to TRBJ2-7; D perhaps matches TRBD2 (5 bases). Germline CDR1 KGHSH, CDR2 LQKENI. The CDR3 runs to 15 residues. V lost 6 bases and J lost 0, with 15 bases in between.

V gene TRBV14 combines with J gene TRBJ2-3; D call uncertain. The CDR3 runs to 11 residues. Germline V gene sequence: CDR1 SGHDN, CDR2 FVKESK. Between the trimmed V and J ends, which lost 4 bases and 6 bases, there was a span of 5 bases. DNA of the CDR3: TGTGCCAGCAGCCTGGGGGATACGCAGTATTTT. It yields the protein CASSLGDTQYF.

The chain links TRBV6-5 to TRBJ2-3, with TRBD2 matching over 7 bases. There are 13 residues in the CDR3. Germline CDR1 and CDR2: MNHEY and SVGAGI. After removal of 11 bases from V and 0 bases from J, the junction contained 5 bases not matched to a gene. The CDR3 coding sequence is TGTGCCTGCTCTAGCGGAAGCACAGATACGCAGTATTTT. Its translation is CACSSGSTDTQYF.

This chain links TRBV2 with TRBJ1-5; TRBD1 might be the D (5 bases). V lost 7 bases and J 7 bases, leaving 17 bases between the germline ends. The CDR3 runs to 14 residues. Germline V lookup: CDR1 SNHLY, CDR2 FYNNEI. The CDR3 coding sequence is TGTGCCAGCAACCGGCCGGGGGAGAGCCAGCCCCAGCATTTT. Protein sequence: CASNRPGESQPQHF.

V gene TRBV5-8 combines with J gene TRBJ1-2, with D tentatively TRBD1 (5 bases). The germline V and J ends were trimmed by 9 bases and 3 bases, with 15 bases remaining between them. CDR1 SGHTS and CDR2 YDEGEE come from the germline V gene. CDR3 length equals 13 residues. In DNA form, the CDR3 reads TGTGCCACCGCCCCCCCGGGACACTATGGCTACACCTTC. Translation gives CATAPPGHYGYTF.

DNA for the CDR3: TGTGCCAGCAGCCACTATCCTGCCCCCTACGAGCAGTACTTC. Its protein is CASSHYPAPYEQYF. V gene TRBV14 combines with J gene TRBJ2-7; D not resolved. Germline CDR1 SGHDN, CDR2 FVKESK. This CDR3 comprises 14 residues. Deletions cut 3 bases from V and 2 bases from J, with 11 bases between. Full variable domain (missing parts from reference TRBV14 and TRBJ2-7): EAGVTQFPSHSVIEKGQTVTLRCDPISGHDNLYWYRRVMGKEIKFLLHFVKESKQDESGMPNNRFLAERTGGTYSTLKVQPAELEDSGVYFCASSHYPAPYEQYFGPGTRLTVT.

The chain couples TRBV2 to TRBJ2-1; 7 nucleotides agree with TRBD2. The CDR3 has 15 amino acids. CDR1 SNHLY and CDR2 FYNNEI come from the germline V gene. V was pared by 1 base and J by 3 bases, with 3 bases of the junction left unmatched. The CDR3 region has the DNA TGTGCCAGCAGTGAAGACCCGGGGGGCTACAATGAGCAGTTCTTC. It specifies CASSEDPGGYNEQFF.

This clone was detected a few times. V is TRBV27 and J is TRBJ2-2; D possibly corresponds to TRBD1 (5 bases). V dropped 8 bases and J dropped 4 bases, with 8 bases sitting between them. The CDR3 spans 12 residues. Germline V lookup: CDR1 MNHEY, CDR2 SMNVEV (reference sequence). The CDR3 loop is CASQGGTGELFF. CDR3 bases: TGTGCCAGCCAGGGTGGCACCGGGGAGCTGTTTTTT.

The gene calls are TRBV27 and TRBJ1-1, with TRBD1 identical over 8 bases. This CDR3 region has 15 residues. Looked up from germline, CDR1 is MNHEY and CDR2 is SMNVEV (reference sequence). The junction had 8 bases not matched to a gene; V was cut back by 5 bases and J by 3 bases. CDR3 residues: CASSPQGQGYTEAFF. CDR3 DNA sequence: TGTGCCAGCAGTCCCCAAGGACAGGGTTACACTGAAGCTTTCTTT.

CDR3 amino acids: CASSLVLVQGNEQFF. The CDR3 DNA reads as TGTGCCAGCAGCTTAGTTCTCGTACAGGGCAATGAGCAGTTCTTC. V gene TRBV7-8 combines with J gene TRBJ2-1; D may be TRBD1 (6 bases). CDR1 is SGHVS and CDR2 is FQNEAQ in the germline V gene. This CDR3 region has 15 residues. V dropped 1 base and J dropped 6 bases, with 13 bases sitting between them. Variable domain in full (rest from reference TRBV7-8 and TRBJ2-1): GAGVSQSPRYKVAKRGQDVALRCDPISGHVSLFWYQQALGQGPEFLTYFQNEAQLDKSGLPSDRFFAERPEGSVSTLKIQRTQQEDSAVYLCASSLVLVQGNEQFFGPGTRLTVL.

The chain employs TRBV2 and TRBJ2-7; 7 nucleotides agree with TRBD1. The CDR3 loop spans 14 amino acids. Germline trimming cut 6 bases from V and 2 bases from J; bases unmatched to any gene: 7. Germline values: CDR1 SNHLY, CDR2 FYNNEI. CDR3 in DNA: TGTGCCAGCAGGCCAGGGGGATCCCCCTACGAGCAGTACTTC. This codes for CASRPGGSPYEQYF. The whole variable domain, remainder taken from reference TRBV2 and TRBJ2-7, is EPEVTQTPSHQVTQMGQEVILRCVPISNHLYFYWYRQILGQKVEFLVSFYNNEISEKSEIFDDQFSVERPDGSNFTLKIRSTKLEDSAMYFCASRPGGSPYEQYFGPGTRLTVT.

This clone was seen just once. V gene TRBV10-2 combines with J gene TRBJ2-1, with D tentatively TRBD1 (6 bases). V dropped 7 bases and J dropped 4 bases, with 11 bases sitting between them. This CDR3 has 13 residues. Germline values: CDR1 WSHSY, CDR2 SAAADI. This CDR3 reads CASIGGSYNEQFF. For the CDR3, the DNA is TGCGCCAGCATAGGGGGTTCATACAATGAGCAGTTCTTC.